The 25 T cell receptor beta chains presented below share a single source sample, sequenced in a study of liver allograft versus peripheral blood T cells. Overall study context: Recipients' peripheral blood supplied the T cell receptor repertoires against which those in transplanted livers were compared.

TCRdb reprocessed the reads with MiXCR, giving one entry per CDR3 protein. The sample lists about 2,500 distinct CDR3 sequences; roughly 15% were seen once. These receptors all stem from a human patient who had a liver transplant. Some T cells could come from the graft donor.

On this clonotype: A read error is possible here, since a much larger clone lies one base away. This is likely a read error, given that the CDR3 carries no conserved phenylalanine or tryptophan at its end. The V and J genes are TRBV12-3 or TRBV12-4 and TRBJ1-1; D not certain. V was shortened by 6 bases and J by 5 bases, with 13 bases between the two germline ends. The CDR3 spans 13 residues. In DNA form, the CDR3 reads TGTGCCAGCAGGGTAGGAGGACCTACTGAAGCTTTCCTT. Its translation is CASRVGGPTEAFL.

The sample holds a few counts of this clonotype. V and J are TRBV30 and TRBJ2-6; the D gene could be TRBD1 or TRBD2 (5 bases each). This CDR3 spans 14 amino acids. Between the trimmed V and J ends, which lost 2 bases and 3 bases, there was a span of 8 bases. Germline values: CDR1 GTSNPN, CDR2 SVGIG (reference sequence). This chain's CDR3 is CAWSMGDGANVLTF. In DNA, the CDR3 is TGTGCCTGGAGTATGGGGGATGGGGCCAACGTCCTGACTTTC.

By sample fraction, this clonotype is medium-sized. CDR3 DNA: TGCAGCGTTGAAGAGGGGACCACTGAAGCTTTCTTT. Residues: CSVEEGTTEAFF. The chain has TRBV29-1 and TRBJ1-1; perhaps TRBD1 as D (5 bases). The CDR3 runs to 12 residues. The germline gives CDR1 SQVTM, CDR2 ANQGSEA. Trimming took 0 bases from V and 4 from J, leaving 6 bases between them.

This clonotype is medium-sized (0.01 to 0.1%) in the sample. The chain has TRBV7-9 and TRBJ2-1; no clear D gene. Trimming pared 3 bases from V and 8 bases from J, leaving 8 bases between. CDR3 length: 12 residues. The germline V gene encodes CDR1 SEHNR and CDR2 FQNEAQ (reference sequence). This CDR3 reads CASSFPLYEQFF. The CDR3 DNA is TGTGCCAGCAGCTTCCCCCTGTATGAGCAGTTCTTC.

This clonotype counts as medium-sized. The chain employs TRBV12-3 or TRBV12-4 and TRBJ1-5, with a possible D match to TRBD1 (6 bases). The CDR3 is 15 residues long. V was shortened by 4 bases and J by 5 bases, with 15 bases between the two germline ends. The chain's CDR3 is CASSSLQGRDQPQHF. The CDR3 DNA follows: TGTGCCAGCAGTTCGTTACAGGGAAGGGATCAGCCCCAGCATTTT.

By share, this clonotype ranks as medium-sized. The chain employs TRBV6-2 or TRBV6-3 and TRBJ2-7; TRBD1 matches at 9 bases. The V segment lost 0 bases and the J segment 6 bases; nucleotides outside the gene matches: 0. The germline V gene has CDR1 MNHEY and CDR2 SVGEGT. This CDR3 contains 13 residues. CDR3 DNA sequence: TGTGCCAGCAGTTACTCGGACAGGGGCGAGCAGTACGTC. It is translated as CASSYSDRGEQYV.

This clonotype ranks as medium-sized. The CDR3 bases are TGTGCCAGCAGCTTGGCGGGACAGCTGAACACTGAAGCTTTCTTT. Translating gives CASSLAGQLNTEAFF. The genes are TRBV5-5 and TRBJ1-1; the match to TRBD1 covers 7 bases. Germline loops: CDR1 SGHKS, CDR2 YYEKEE (reference sequence). The CDR3 loop spans 15 amino acids. Germline trimming cut 0 bases from V and 0 bases from J; bases unmatched to any gene: 2.

This clonotype is medium-sized (0.01 to 0.1%) by share. The V call is TRBV7-9, the J call TRBJ2-1; no definite D call. The CDR3 totals 15 residues. The V gene lost 1 base and the J gene lost 2 bases, with 9 bases spanning the gap. Germline V lookup: CDR1 SEHNR, CDR2 FQNEAQ (reference sequence). CDR3 residues: CASSLGTGTYNEQFF. CDR3 nucleotide sequence: TGTGCCAGCAGCTTAGGAACGGGCACCTACAATGAGCAGTTCTTC.

This clonotype was counted ten times or more. This chain connects TRBV19 to TRBJ2-7; D is unresolved. Per the germline V gene, CDR1 is LNHDA and CDR2 is SQIVND (reference sequence). The V gene lost 8 bases and the J gene lost 3 bases, with 23 bases spanning the gap. This CDR3 has 16 amino acids. This chain's CDR3 is CASVPSPPPSCYEQYV. DNA of the CDR3: TGTGCCAGTGTTCCGTCCCCCCCCCCGTCCTGCTACGAGCAGTACGTC.

Regarding this clonotype: A clone one base away is much larger, so this may be a read error. This chain links TRBV6-6 with TRBJ2-3, with D possibly being TRBD1 (6 bases). V was clipped by 4 bases and J by 9 bases, with 23 bases between them. The CDR3 covers 16 residues. CDR1 MNHNY and CDR2 SVGAGI come from the germline V gene (reference sequence). The CDR3 bases are TGTGCCAGCAGTTTCTACAGCGAGGGGGTCGGAGAAACGCAGTATTTT. Translation gives CASSFYSEGVGETQYF.

By frequency in the sample, this clonotype is medium-sized. The chain links TRBV5-6 to TRBJ1-1, with 8 bases identical to TRBD1. The J segment lost 10 bases and the V segment lost 0 bases, leaving 8 bases of the junction unmatched. Germline CDR1 and CDR2: SGHDT and YYEEEE. The CDR3 runs to 14 residues. The CDR3 DNA reads TGTGCCAGCAGCTTGGGGACAGGGAAAATAGGAGCTTTCTTT. Translating it yields CASSLGTGKIGAFF.

By sample share, this clonotype is medium-sized (0.01 to 0.1%). The chain has TRBV7-9 and TRBJ2-2, with TRBD1 matching over 9 bases. Germline loops: CDR1 SEHNR, CDR2 FQNEAQ (reference sequence). This CDR3 is built from 16 residues. V lost 3 bases to trimming and J lost 2 bases; unmatched junction nucleotides: 4. The CDR3 region is CASSFRQGENTGELFF. The DNA for the CDR3 is TGTGCCAGCAGCTTTCGACAGGGGGAAAACACCGGGGAGCTGTTTTTT.

This clonotype is termed medium-sized. The genes are TRBV7-2 and TRBJ2-2; possibly TRBD1 for D (6 bases). The V end lost 6 bases, the J end lost 3 bases, and 14 bases lay between the germline ends. From germline, CDR1 is SGHTA and CDR2 FQGNSA. This CDR3 has 15 residues. As DNA, the CDR3 is TGTGCCAGCAGACAGAGGGGGAGTGACACCGGGGAGCTGTTTTTT. Its translation: CASRQRGSDTGELFF. Combining the CDR3 with reference TRBV7-2 and TRBJ2-2 gives the whole variable domain GAGVSQSPSNKVTEKGKDVELRCDPISGHTALYWYRQSLGQGLEFLIYFQGNSAPDKSGLPSDRFSAERTGGSVSTLTIQRTQQEDSAVYLCASRQRGSDTGELFFGEGSRLTVL.

The chain recombines TRBV29-1 with TRBJ1-2, with 8 bases lining up with TRBD1. This CDR3 is 10 amino acids long. Germline CDR1 SQVTM, CDR2 ANQGSEA. After removal of 7 bases from V and 6 bases from J, the junction contained 1 base not matched to a gene. This CDR3 is CSGQGNGYTF. The CDR3 DNA is TGCAGCGGACAGGGGAATGGCTACACCTTC.

Comments on this clonotype: A much larger clone lies a single base off, so this may be a read error. J is TRBJ2-7 and V is TRBV19; TRBD1 matches at 12 bases. The germline gives CDR1 LNHDA, CDR2 SQIVND (reference sequence). The V and J ends lost 7 bases and 1 base, in that order; junction bases with no gene match: 8. The CDR3 extends over 16 amino acids. The CDR3 region is CASKAGQGARSYEQYV. Here the CDR3 DNA reads TGTGCCAGTAAAGCGGGACAGGGGGCGCGGTCCTACGAGCAGTACGTC.

Judged by abundance, this clonotype is medium-sized. The CDR3 loop is CASSYGTSGFPGSYNEQFF. The DNA of the CDR3 is TGTGCCAGCAGTTACGGGACTAGCGGGTTCCCCGGGTCCTACAATGAGCAGTTCTTC. V usage is TRBV6-5 and J usage is TRBJ2-1; TRBD2 aligns across 12 bases. V dropped 2 bases and J dropped 1; count of bases not matched to a gene: 9. CDR3 length: 19 residues. Germline CDR1 MNHEY, CDR2 SVGAGI.

This clonotype counts as medium-sized. V is TRBV29-1 and J is TRBJ1-2; D not resolved. The CDR3 consists of 14 residues. The germline V gene encodes CDR1 SQVTM and CDR2 ANQGSEA. Trimming stripped 5 bases from V and 4 bases from J, with 17 bases between. This CDR3 is CSVQMGSLTYGYTF. CDR3 nucleotides: TGCAGCGTTCAAATGGGCAGCCTCACCTATGGCTACACCTTC. The variable domain in full, completed from reference TRBV29-1 and TRBJ1-2, reads SAVISQKPSRDICQRGTSLTIQCQVDSQVTMMFWYRQQPGQSLTLIATANQGSEATYESGFVIDKFPISRPNLTFSTLTVSNMSPEDSSIYLCSVQMGSLTYGYTFGSGTRLTVV.

The chain uses TRBV6-1 and TRBJ2-3, with a possible D match to TRBD2 (7 bases). The CDR3 sequence is 15 residues long. Germline CDR1 reads MNHNS; CDR2 reads SASEGT. V lost 0 bases and J 2 bases, leaving 9 bases between the germline ends. In DNA form, the CDR3 reads TGTGCCAGCAGTGAAGCGGGGGGGCCCACAGATACGCAGTATTTT. This codes for CASSEAGGPTDTQYF.

With regard to this clonotype: A read error may explain this, as a much larger clone is one base away. The J gene is TRBJ1-2, the V gene TRBV5-6; D is perhaps TRBD1 (6 bases). Germline assignment: CDR1 SGHDT and CDR2 YYEEEE. The germline V and J ends were trimmed by 2 bases and 9 bases, with 14 bases remaining between them. This CDR3 region has 13 residues. The CDR3 coding sequence is TGTGCCAGCAGCTTTGGGACACCAGGAAGCTACACCTTC. It translates to CASSFGTPGSYTF.

This clonotype is labeled as medium-sized. This sequence joins TRBV30 and TRBJ1-1; no firm D call. This CDR3 spans 13 amino acids. The V gene lost 2 bases and the J gene lost 1 base, with 8 bases spanning the gap. Germline V gene lookup returns CDR1 GTSNPN and CDR2 SVGIG (reference sequence). Written as DNA, the CDR3 is TGTGCCTGGAGTAGGAGTGGGAACACTGAAGCTTTCTTT. Protein: CAWSRSGNTEAFF.

This clonotype ranks as medium-sized. The gene calls are TRBV7-2 and TRBJ1-1; D unclear. Germline values: CDR1 SGHTA, CDR2 FQGNSA. Between the trimmed V and J ends, which lost 5 bases and 8 bases, there was a span of 15 bases. The CDR3 runs 13 residues. DNA of the CDR3: TGTGCCAGCAGCATAGAAGGCGCCTCCGAAGCTTTCTTT. This sequence encodes CASSIEGASEAFF.

By sample share, this clonotype is medium-sized (0.01 to 0.1%). J is TRBJ2-7 and V is TRBV5-6; TRBD1 matches at 8 bases. CDR1 is SGHDT and CDR2 is YYEEEE in the germline V gene. J lost 6 bases, V lost 1 base, and 6 bases had no gene match. This CDR3 has 14 amino acids. The CDR3 sequence: CASSLIGQGSEQYF. The CDR3, as DNA: TGTGCCAGCAGCTTGATAGGACAGGGAAGCGAGCAGTACTTC.

The chain uses TRBV28 and TRBJ2-1, with D uncertain. There are 13 residues in the CDR3. The germline CDR1 and CDR2 sequences are MDHEN and SYDVKM. Trimming removed 3 bases at V and 2 bases at J, with 5 bases between. In DNA, the CDR3 is TGTGCCAGCAGTTTGGGCCCCTACAATGAGCAGTTCTTC. It translates to CASSLGPYNEQFF.

This clonotype counts as medium-sized. The chain uses TRBV19 and TRBJ1-1; D unclear. CDR3 length equals 12 residues. Germline CDR1 is LNHDA and CDR2 is SQIVND (reference sequence). Trimming shortened V by 2 bases and J by 8 bases, and 9 bases separated the two germline ends. The CDR3 DNA follows: TGTGCCAGTAGTATACGGGCCAGGGAAGCTTTCTTT. As protein: CASSIRAREAFF. Supplemented by reference TRBV19 and TRBJ1-1, the full variable domain reads DGGITQSPKYLFRKEGQNVTLSCEQNLNHDAMYWYRQDPGQGLRLIYYSQIVNDFQKGDIAEGYSVSREKKESFPLTVTSAQKNPTAFYLCASSIRAREAFFGQGTRLTVV.

Points on this clonotype: A read error may be the cause here, since a much bigger clone is one base away. The V and J genes are TRBV9 and TRBJ2-1, with 8 bases matching TRBD1. Looked up from germline, CDR1 is SGDLS and CDR2 is YYNGEE. V lost 6 bases, J lost 4 bases, and 9 bases stayed unmatched. The CDR3 length is 15 residues. The CDR3 spells CASNPPGQVYNEQFF. The CDR3 DNA reads as TGTGCCAGCAACCCTCCGGGACAGGTTTACAATGAGCAGTTCTTC.